One sample yielded the 10 T cell receptor beta chains listed below, sequenced in a study of blood T cell repertoires in COVID-19. The method was immunoSEQ multiplex PCR; TCRdb's version includes in-frame clones alone and lacks a portion of them. The sample yields 400,000 to 550,000 clones, around 89% seen once. The specimen sequenced was peripheral blood. The receptors shown here come from a woman aged 25 to 39 with acute or convalescent COVID-19.

The J gene is TRBJ1-2, the V gene TRBV9; 9 nucleotides match TRBD1. After removal of 1 base from V and 4 bases from J, the junction contained 2 bases not matched to a gene. The CDR3 runs 14 residues. Germline V gene data show CDR1 as SGDLS and CDR2 as YYNGEE. CDR3 DNA: TGTGCCAGCAGCGTAAACAGGGGGCCCTATGGCTACACCTTC. Residues: CASSVNRGPYGYTF.

This chain joins TRBV9 and TRBJ2-3, with 8 bases matching TRBD1. Germline CDR1 reads SGDLS; CDR2 reads YYNGEE. The CDR3 extends over 16 amino acids. The V gene end was trimmed by 3 bases and the J gene end by 4 bases; junction bases not matched to a gene: 10. The CDR3, as DNA: TGTGCCAGCAGCGCCAGACAGGGGAGGTACCCAGATACGCAGTATTTT. Translation gives CASSARQGRYPDTQYF.

The chain recombines TRBV5-1 with TRBJ2-1; TRBD1 matches 7 bases. Trimming removed 3 bases from V and 8 bases from J; junction bases left unmatched: 5. Germline V gene lookup returns CDR1 SGHRS and CDR2 YFSETQ. The CDR3 is made up of 13 amino acids. As DNA, the CDR3 is TGCGCCAGCAGCTCGACAGGGAAGGATGAGCAGTTCTTC. Translated, it gives CASSSTGKDEQFF.

This chain joins TRBV25-1 and TRBJ1-1; D unclear. CDR3 size: 13 residues. Trimming left V 5 bases short and J 0 bases short, with 7 bases between. CDR1 is MGHDK, CDR2 SYGVNS, per germline. The CDR3: CASSLSMNTEAFF. DNA of the CDR3: TGTGCCAGCAGTCTCTCTATGAACACTGAAGCTTTCTTT.

The chain carries TRBV5-1 and TRBJ2-5, with a tentative D call TRBD1 (7 bases). CDR1 and CDR2 from the germline V gene are SGHRS and YFSETQ. The CDR3 contains 15 residues. V lost 2 bases, J lost 0 bases, and 11 bases lay in between. For the CDR3, the DNA is TGCGCCAGCAGCTTCGCAGGGGGGTACCAAGAGACCCAGTACTTC. Its translation is CASSFAGGYQETQYF.

The genes are TRBV25-1 and TRBJ1-6; TRBD1 might be the D (5 bases). This CDR3 is 15 amino acids long. Trimming took off 8 bases at V and 4 bases at J, with 15 bases between the two ends. The germline V gene encodes CDR1 MGHDK and CDR2 SYGVNS. For the CDR3, the DNA is TGTGCCAGCGGAAAGGGGATCAATTATAATTCACCCCTCCACTTT. Translation: CASGKGINYNSPLHF.

This rearrangement joins TRBV2 to TRBJ2-2; D is ambiguous. Trimming took 3 bases from V and 4 from J, leaving 15 bases between them. This CDR3 has 16 residues. Looked up from germline, CDR1 is SNHLY and CDR2 is FYNNEI. CDR3 sequence reads: CASSEFKASSTGELFF. As DNA, the CDR3 is TGTGCCAGCAGTGAGTTCAAGGCTAGTAGCACCGGGGAGCTGTTTTTT.

The rearrangement links TRBV2 to TRBJ2-3; TRBD2 matches 10 bases. With 6 bases clipped from V and 2 bases from J, the junction kept 5 bases outside the gene matches. Per the germline V gene, CDR1 is SNHLY and CDR2 is FYNNEI. There are 15 residues in the CDR3. CDR3 nucleotides: TGTGCCAGCAGAATTAGCGGGGGGCTCACAGATACGCAGTATTTT. This translates into CASRISGGLTDTQYF.

The rearrangement links TRBV27 to TRBJ2-5, with a weak D call TRBD1 (6 bases). This CDR3 spans 14 amino acids. V lost 5 bases and J lost 2, with 12 bases in between. The germline CDR1 and CDR2 sequences are MNHEY and SMNVEV (reference sequence). The CDR3 loop is CASSTRGSQETQYF. Written as DNA, the CDR3 is TGTGCCAGCAGTACCAGGGGATCGCAAGAGACCCAGTACTTC.

The V gene is TRBV5-4, the J gene TRBJ1-4; maybe TRBD1 (6 bases). The germline gives CDR1 SGHNT, CDR2 YYREEE (reference sequence). The V end was cut by 7 bases, the J end by 5 bases, with 12 bases between. The CDR3 is 13 residues long. CDR3 bases: TGTGCCAGCGGGGACACGTCGAATGAAAAACTGTTTTTT. Translation gives CASGDTSNEKLFF.